This section outlines one TCR beta chain sequence together with its context. The antigen is not known. Assay: immunoSEQ multiplex PCR; the TCRdb copy retains only in-frame clones and omits some. The sample carries 2 million or so clones, roughly 96% recorded once. In germline, CDR1 is MRHNA, CDR2 SNTAGT. The CDR3 covers 14 residues. The trim removed 4 bases at V and 7 bases at J, leaving 5 bases unmatched. This sample was included in a study of shared clonotypes between healthy human individuals. Study details: Per-donor plates numbered three CD4 naive, three CD4 memory, two CD8 naive and one CD8 memory.

Study-wide results and limits: Non-shared clonotypes had lower generation probabilities than those shared by all four donors.

The sample taken for sequencing was naive CD4+ T cells sorted from blood. The subset here: CD45RA+ positively selected. The chain couples TRBV6-4 to TRBJ2-1; 9 positions match TRBD2. This TCR came from a man aged 18 to 29 in good health. This CDR3 is CASSALAGRNEQFF. CDR3 DNA sequence: TGTGCCAGCAGTGCCCTAGCGGGGCGGAATGAGCAGTTCTTC.